One sample yielded the 21 T cell receptor beta chains listed below, sequenced in a study of identical twins. Each CDR3 protein is one row after TCRdb ran MiXCR on the 5' RACE reads. The sample shows 500,000 to 550,000 distinct CDR3 sequences, approximately 22% of them seen only once. This same sample was also part of a study on T cells expressing NK-cell markers.

Sequences were obtained from CD4+ T cells sorted from blood. All receptors come from a woman younger than 35 in good health.

In its sample, this clonotype was seen a few times. The genes are TRBV5-1 and TRBJ2-7, with D maybe TRBD1 (6 bases). V lost 4 bases and J lost 2, with 13 bases in between. CDR1 is SGHRS, CDR2 YFSETQ, per germline. CDR3 length: 14 amino acids. The CDR3 region has the DNA TGCGCCAGCAGCCGATCTACAGGGCCCTACGAGCAGTACTTC. Amino acid sequence: CASSRSTGPYEQYF.

V gene TRBV7-8 combines with J gene TRBJ2-5, with TRBD2 identical over 7 bases. This CDR3 contains 14 residues. V shed 5 bases and J 5 bases; nucleotides not matched to a gene: 8. CDR1 SGHVS and CDR2 FQNEAQ come from the germline V gene. In DNA form, the CDR3 reads TGTGCCAGCAGCCCACACCTGGGGGGGGAGACCCAGTACTTC. It is translated as CASSPHLGGETQYF.

The chain combines TRBV12-3 or TRBV12-4 with TRBJ2-1; TRBD2 matches 9 bases. The CDR3 is 16 residues long. V trimming: 6 bases; J trimming: 8 bases; junction bases outside the gene matches: 14. CDR3 sequence (DNA): TGTGCCAGCAGCCCACGATCGCGGGGGGGAAAGGATGAGCAGTTCTTC. It encodes CASSPRSRGGKDEQFF.

The V call is TRBV4-3, the J call TRBJ2-3; the match to TRBD2 covers 9 bases. Germline V CDR1 and CDR2: LGHNA, YSLEER. The CDR3 runs to 14 residues. J was trimmed by 5 bases and V by 5 bases; bases with no gene match: 5. CDR3 residues: CASSSRLAVDTQYF. CDR3 in DNA: TGCGCCAGCAGCTCCCGACTAGCGGTAGATACGCAGTATTTT.

This rearrangement joins TRBV12-3 or TRBV12-4 to TRBJ2-3, with 8 bases identical to TRBD2. CDR3 size: 14 residues. V was clipped by 5 bases and J by 3 bases; unmatched bases: 4. DNA of the CDR3: TGTGCCAGCAGTCCGACTAGCGTTACAGATACGCAGTATTTT. Its translation: CASSPTSVTDTQYF.

The chain couples TRBV27 to TRBJ1-1, with D possibly being TRBD1 (5 bases). The CDR3 covers 14 residues. CDR1 is MNHEY, CDR2 SMNVEV, per germline (reference sequence). V gave up 2 bases and J gave up 4 bases, with 11 bases separating them. The CDR3 nucleotides are TGTGCCAGCAGTTTAATTTGGGGGAGCACTGAAGCTTTCTTT. Protein product: CASSLIWGSTEAFF.

This clonotype was recorded a few times. The rearrangement links TRBV6-1 to TRBJ1-2, with D possibly being TRBD1 (5 bases). The CDR3 totals 14 residues. With 5 bases removed from V and 8 bases from J, the gap between germline ends came to 18 bases. Per the germline V gene, CDR1 is MNHNS and CDR2 is SASEGT. The CDR3, as DNA: TGTGCCAGCAGTCCTCTCCTTCCGGACAAGGGCTACACCTTC. Amino acids: CASSPLLPDKGYTF.

The gene calls are TRBV11-2 and TRBJ1-1, with D hard to call. Looked up from germline, CDR1 is SGHAT and CDR2 is FQNNGV. The CDR3 is 14 residues long. V gave up 6 bases and J gave up 1 base, with 12 bases separating them. The CDR3 loop reads CASSPNIGNTEAFF. The CDR3 DNA reads TGTGCCAGCAGTCCTAATATTGGGAACACTGAAGCTTTCTTT.

The chain joins TRBV7-6 to TRBJ2-6, with no clear D. V lost 5 bases to trimming and J lost 0 bases, with 11 bases between them. CDR1 SGHVS and CDR2 FNYEAQ come from the germline V gene. The CDR3 loop spans 16 amino acids. In DNA form, the CDR3 reads TGTGCCAGCAGCCCGACGAGGAACTCTGGGGCCAACGTCCTGACTTTC. This translates into CASSPTRNSGANVLTF.

This clonotype was counted a few times. The rearrangement links TRBV3-1 to TRBJ1-4; D not certain. Trimming stripped 1 base from V and 8 bases from J, with 14 bases between. The CDR3 sequence is 15 residues long. The V gene's germline CDR1 is LGHDT and CDR2 YNNKEL (reference sequence). CDR3 bases: TGTGCCAGCAGCCAAGGCTTGGAAGTGGGGGAAAAACTGTTTTTT. Translating gives CASSQGLEVGEKLFF.

The chain combines TRBV4-2 with TRBJ2-1; 10 nucleotides match TRBD2. Unmatched junction bases numbered 8, after V lost 1 base and J lost 11 bases. CDR1 LGHNA and CDR2 YNFKEQ come from the germline V gene. This CDR3 is 15 amino acids long. The DNA of the CDR3 is TGTGCCAGCAGCCAAGCAGGTAGCGGGGGGTCAAAGCAGTTCTTC. This gives the protein CASSQAGSGGSKQFF.

In DNA, the CDR3 is TGCAGCGCCGGATTGGGACAGAACACTGAAGCTTTCTTT. Its protein is CSAGLGQNTEAFF. The chain couples TRBV29-1 to TRBJ1-1; D is possibly TRBD1 (6 bases). Germline values: CDR1 SQVTM, CDR2 ANQGSEA. V lost 7 bases, J lost 1 base, and 13 bases lay in between. The CDR3 extends over 13 amino acids. Combining the CDR3 with reference TRBV29-1 and TRBJ1-1 gives the whole variable domain SAVISQKPSRDICQRGTSLTIQCQVDSQVTMMFWYRQQPGQSLTLIATANQGSEATYESGFVIDKFPISRPNLTFSTLTVSNMSPEDSSIYLCSAGLGQNTEAFFGQGTRLTVV.

This clonotype showed up just a few times. The gene calls are TRBV20-1 and TRBJ2-4, with a weak D call TRBD1 (6 bases). The CDR3 is 14 amino acids. Germline V gene lookup returns CDR1 DFQATT and CDR2 SNEGSKA (reference sequence). V was trimmed by 3 bases and J by 6 bases, leaving 15 bases between them. The CDR3 spells CSASPQGSTNIQYF. The DNA for the CDR3 is TGCAGTGCTAGCCCACAGGGTAGTACAAACATTCAGTACTTC.

The table lists this clonotype with a few counts. This rearrangement joins TRBV6-5 to TRBJ1-3; the D is unclear. Trimming took off 4 bases at V and 4 bases at J, with 20 bases between the two ends. CDR1 and CDR2 from the germline V gene are MNHEY and SVGAGI. CDR3 size: 17 residues. The DNA for the CDR3 is TGTGCCAGCAGTTCGCGGCACCGAGAAACCGCCGGAAACACCATATATTTT. Protein product: CASSSRHRETAGNTIYF.

This clonotype showed up just a few times. The chain links TRBV25-1 to TRBJ2-5; D is ambiguous. Germline V lookup: CDR1 MGHDK, CDR2 SYGVNS. The ends were cut back, 7 bases at V and 4 bases at J, with 7 bases in the middle. The CDR3 is 11 residues long. CDR3: CASIIGETQYF. DNA for the CDR3: TGTGCCAGCATCATCGGAGAGACCCAGTACTTC.

This clonotype turned up a few times. CDR3 coding DNA: TGTGCCAGCTCACCACCGGCAGGGCGAAATGAGCAGTTCTTC. It specifies CASSPPAGRNEQFF. The V call is TRBV18, the J call TRBJ2-1, with D possibly TRBD1 on 5 matching bases. The CDR3 covers 14 residues. V was cut by 0 bases and J by 7 bases, with 10 bases left in between. Germline CDR1 reads KGHSH; CDR2 reads LQKENI.

The chain recombines TRBV20-1 with TRBJ2-1; 8 bases map to TRBD2. Germline CDR1 reads DFQATT; CDR2 reads SNEGSKA (reference sequence). J gave up 3 bases and V 5 bases, and 3 bases lay outside the gene matches. The CDR3 loop spans 13 amino acids. Here the CDR3 DNA reads TGCAGTGCTTCTACTAGCGGCTACAATGAGCAGTTCTTC. Residues: CSASTSGYNEQFF.

V is TRBV5-1 and J is TRBJ2-6, with D tentatively TRBD1 (7 bases). V lost 1 base and J lost 2, with 10 bases in between. Germline V gives CDR1 SGHRS, CDR2 YFSETQ. The CDR3 totals 16 residues. This CDR3 is CASSLPGGTGANVLTF. The DNA of the CDR3 is TGCGCCAGCAGCTTGCCAGGGGGGACTGGGGCCAACGTCCTGACTTTC.

This chain uses TRBV30 with TRBJ2-5; D not resolved. The germline CDR1 and CDR2 sequences are GTSNPN and SVGIG (reference sequence). The CDR3 runs 11 residues. This CDR3 is CAAQLKETQYF. The CDR3, as DNA: TGTGCTGCCCAATTGAAAGAGACCCAGTACTTC.

This clonotype was recorded many times. V and J are TRBV10-3 and TRBJ2-2; D call uncertain. V was shortened by 6 bases and J by 5 bases, with 4 bases between the two germline ends. The germline V gene has CDR1 ENHRY and CDR2 SYGVKD. CDR3 length equals 11 residues. The CDR3 coding sequence is TGTGCCATCAGGGGAACCGGGGAGCTGTTTTTT. Its translation: CAIRGTGELFF.

The CDR3 sequence is CASSQDEESAGYTF. In nucleotides, the CDR3 is TGCGCCAGCAGCCAAGATGAGGAGTCGGCTGGCTACACCTTC. This chain connects TRBV4-1 to TRBJ1-2; D gene unclear. Germline V gene lookup returns CDR1 MGHRA and CDR2 YSYEKL. The V end lost 0 bases, the J end lost 7 bases, and 12 bases lay between the germline ends. This CDR3 contains 14 residues.